This note documents a single T cell receptor (beta chain) sequence. Method: immunoSEQ multiplex PCR; TCRdb's copy keeps in-frame clones and lacks some. Of over 150,000 clones listed, approximately 83% were seen once; the top ten hold approximately 7.6%. This record belongs to a study of blood T cell repertoires in COVID-19. Turning to the study itself: T cells, B-cell-depleted T cells, or PBMCs supplied cDNA or gDNA.

The age range of participants was about 18 to 89 years, with residence in about two dozen US areas. Participants' own reports of clinical history determined their cohort assignment. Germline CDR1 is SGHDT and CDR2 is YYEEEE. CDR3 length: 13 amino acids. Trimming shortened V by 2 bases and J by 2 bases, and 7 bases separated the two germline ends. The sequencing sample was made of PBMCs or T cells enriched from blood (not recorded which). The genes are TRBV5-6 and TRBJ1-1; D uncertain. The sequence derives from a man between 40 and 49 years old who had recovered from COVID-19. CDR3: CASSLWLNTEAFF. The CDR3 DNA sequence: TGTGCCAGCAGCTTATGGCTTAACACTGAAGCTTTCTTT.